These 31 T cell receptor beta chains share one sample of origin, sequenced in a study of cytomegalovirus exposure and HLA in healthy donors. Primers for the PCR totalled 60 Vbeta and 13 Jbeta. Repertoires were generated with immunoSEQ multiplex PCR, while TCRdb's copy carries only in-frame clones and drops some. Of tens of thousands of clones in the sample, approximately 79% are singletons; the top ten hold 9.5% to 13%. Sequencing was carried out using PBMCs. The source is a middle-aged woman in good health and CMV-seropositive.

The V and J genes are TRBV5-1 and TRBJ1-2; D is uncertain. The CDR3 consists of 15 residues. Trimming left V 0 bases short and J 4 bases short, with 13 bases between. Germline V gene lookup returns CDR1 SGHRS and CDR2 YFSETQ. The CDR3 loop reads CASSLAPRNPYGYTF. CDR3 bases: TGCGCCAGCAGCTTGGCCCCCAGAAACCCCTATGGCTACACCTTC.

A single count supports this clone. CDR3 DNA sequence: TGTGCCAGCAGCGCTAGCGGGGAGCAGTACTTC. Protein: CASSASGEQYF. The rearrangement joins TRBV11-2 to TRBJ2-7, with 8 positions matching TRBD2. The CDR3 contains 11 residues. V shed 5 bases and J 7 bases; nucleotides not matched to a gene: 1. Germline V CDR1 and CDR2: SGHAT, FQNNGV.

The chain uses TRBV5-1 and TRBJ2-1; possible D gene TRBD2, 6 bases. Trimming removed 0 bases at V and 8 bases at J, with 12 bases between. This CDR3 has 14 amino acids. Germline V gene data show CDR1 as SGHRS and CDR2 as YFSETQ. The CDR3 sequence: CASSLGRERDEQFF. The CDR3 nucleotides read TGCGCCAGCAGCTTGGGCAGGGAGCGGGATGAGCAGTTCTTC.

This chain links TRBV9 with TRBJ1-1; no clear D. The germline V gene has CDR1 SGDLS and CDR2 YYNGEE. The ends were cut back, 0 bases at V and 1 base at J, with 10 bases in the middle. The CDR3 totals 15 residues. Here the CDR3 reads CASSVGPYQNTEAFF. The DNA of the CDR3 is TGTGCCAGCAGCGTAGGGCCATACCAGAACACTGAAGCTTTCTTT.

This clone has just a few counts. The rearrangement uses TRBV6-5 and TRBJ1-5; D uncertain. V was clipped by 5 bases and J by 4 bases, with 9 bases between them. CDR1 and CDR2 (germline): MNHEY, SVGAGI. This CDR3 has 13 amino acids. The CDR3 region is CASSPAGNQPQHF. The CDR3 region has the DNA TGTGCCAGCAGTCCCGCGGGGAATCAGCCCCAGCATTTT.

The chain recombines TRBV19 with TRBJ2-3; maybe TRBD2 (6 bases). V was trimmed by 0 bases and J by 7 bases, leaving 8 bases between them. The CDR3 sequence is 13 residues long. Germline V lookup: CDR1 LNHDA, CDR2 SQIVND (reference sequence). The CDR3 DNA reads TGTGCCAGTAGTATAGAGGCGGGAAATACGCAGTATTTT. Amino acids: CASSIEAGNTQYF.

This chain links TRBV6-5 with TRBJ2-6; possibly TRBD2 for D (5 bases). Germline V CDR1 and CDR2: MNHEY, SVGAGI. Trimming shortened V by 7 bases and J by 1 base, and 11 bases separated the two germline ends. This CDR3 is built from 15 residues. The CDR3 DNA reads TGTGCCAGCACCCTCGACTATTCTGGGGCCAACGTCCTGACTTTC. As protein: CASTLDYSGANVLTF.

The V gene is TRBV6-1, the J gene TRBJ1-1, with D possibly TRBD1 on 5 matching bases. This CDR3 region has 14 residues. Trimming shortened V by 1 base and J by 6 bases, and 12 bases separated the two germline ends. Germline assignment: CDR1 MNHNS and CDR2 SASEGT. The CDR3 spells CASSEEGTSSEAFF. CDR3 nucleotides: TGTGCCAGCAGTGAAGAGGGGACTAGCTCTGAAGCTTTCTTT.

The chain uses TRBV27 and TRBJ2-7, with D possibly matching TRBD2 (5 bases). Trimming stripped 3 bases from V and 5 bases from J, with 14 bases between. This CDR3 comprises 14 residues. Germline V gene sequence: CDR1 MNHEY, CDR2 SMNVEV (reference sequence). CDR3 sequence: CASSFRWGADEQYF. The CDR3 DNA reads TGTGCCAGCAGTTTTCGGTGGGGAGCGGACGAGCAGTACTTC.

This chain connects TRBV6-1 to TRBJ1-2, with a tentative D call TRBD1 (5 bases). The CDR3 extends over 15 amino acids. Germline CDR1 reads MNHNS; CDR2 reads SASEGT. V lost 10 bases, J lost 2 bases, and 20 bases lay in between. The CDR3 DNA sequence: TGTGCCATATCCCTGGGGGGTATCACGAACTATGGCTACACCTTC. Encoded protein: CAISLGGITNYGYTF.

This clone was picked up a small number of times. This rearrangement joins TRBV27 to TRBJ2-2, with TRBD2 identical over 7 bases. This CDR3 is 15 amino acids long. With V trimmed by 4 bases and J by 4 bases, 6 bases remained unmatched. Germline-derived CDR1 and CDR2 are MNHEY and SMNVEV (reference sequence). In nucleotides, the CDR3 is TGTGCCAGCAGTTGGGAGGGAGGGGTCACCGGGGAGCTGTTTTTT. It is translated as CASSWEGGVTGELFF.

V gene TRBV6-1 combines with J gene TRBJ2-3; TRBD2 is a possible D gene (5 bases). This CDR3 comprises 14 residues. Trimming took off 8 bases at V and 2 bases at J, with 14 bases between the two ends. Germline V gives CDR1 MNHNS, CDR2 SASEGT. The CDR3 region is CASGFGSTTDTQYF. The CDR3 nucleotides read TGTGCCAGCGGTTTTGGGAGCACCACAGATACGCAGTATTTT.

The chain employs TRBV7-2 and TRBJ2-7; TRBD1 matches at 7 bases. Germline CDR1 and CDR2: SGHTA and FQGNSA. The CDR3 is 16 residues long. V was clipped by 5 bases and J by 7 bases; unmatched bases: 17. CDR3 nucleotides: TGTGCCAGCAGCCACTCGGGACAGCCTAGCCTAGGAGAGCAGTACTTC. It codes for CASSHSGQPSLGEQYF.

Of note for this clone: Other DNA sequences in the sample encode the same CDR3. The chain recombines TRBV5-1 with TRBJ1-5; D may be TRBD1 (5 bases). Germline V CDR1 and CDR2: SGHRS, YFSETQ. CDR3 length: 15 residues. The V end was cut by 0 bases, the J end by 0 bases, with 7 bases between. CDR3 amino acids: CASSLDGHSNQPQHF. DNA for the CDR3: TGCGCCAGCAGCTTGGACGGACATAGCAATCAGCCCCAGCATTTT.

The chain recombines TRBV28 with TRBJ1-5; D gene uncertain. Trimming took off 2 bases at V and 7 bases at J, with 6 bases between the two ends. Germline CDR1 reads MDHEN; CDR2 reads SYDVKM. The CDR3 has 12 residues. The CDR3 nucleotides read TGTGCCAGCAGTTTAGGCAGACAGCCCCAGCATTTT. Its translation: CASSLGRQPQHF.

V is TRBV29-1 and J is TRBJ1-2, with 7 bases fitting TRBD1. This CDR3 is built from 11 residues. The ends lost 6 bases at V and 7 bases at J; junction bases unmatched: 5. Germline values: CDR1 SQVTM, CDR2 ANQGSEA. Here the CDR3 reads CSVETGVGYTF. The CDR3 nucleotides read TGCAGCGTGGAAACAGGGGTTGGCTACACCTTC.

This clone was observed a handful of times. The gene calls are TRBV5-6 and TRBJ2-6; D is unclear. Germline V CDR1 and CDR2: SGHDT, YYEEEE. This CDR3 comprises 15 residues. V lost 0 bases to trimming and J lost 0 bases, with 4 bases between them. CDR3 DNA: TGTGCCAGCAGCTTGGGGCCCTCTGGGGCCAACGTCCTGACTTTC. Translating it yields CASSLGPSGANVLTF.

The V call is TRBV18, the J call TRBJ1-3; D call uncertain. Germline CDR1 and CDR2: KGHSH and LQKENI. Trimming took 3 bases from V and 1 from J, leaving 16 bases between them. The CDR3 loop spans 17 amino acids. CDR3 sequence reads: CASSPDLRRGSGNTIYF. The CDR3 DNA reads as TGTGCCAGCTCACCGGACCTTCGAAGAGGGTCTGGAAACACCATATATTTT.

This clone has just a few counts. The chain links TRBV9 to TRBJ2-3; D possibly corresponds to TRBD2 (7 bases). Germline CDR1 reads SGDLS; CDR2 reads YYNGEE. V was shortened by 0 bases and J by 2 bases, with 22 bases between the two germline ends. The CDR3 loop spans 19 amino acids. CDR3 DNA sequence: TGTGCCAGCAGCGTAGAGGGTGAGGGGGGACTAACGATCACAGATACGCAGTATTTT. This gives the protein CASSVEGEGGLTITDTQYF.

The chain recombines TRBV15 with TRBJ2-7, with D tentatively TRBD1 (6 bases). The germline CDR1 and CDR2 sequences are LNHNV and YYDKDF (reference sequence). This CDR3 has 13 residues. Trimming stripped 0 bases from V and 4 bases from J, with 7 bases between. CDR3 coding DNA: TGTGCCACCAGCAGAGATACAGGGTACGAGCAGTACTTC. It is translated as CATSRDTGYEQYF.

This chain uses TRBV7-6 with TRBJ1-5; D is unresolved. With 1 base removed from V and 5 bases from J, the gap between germline ends came to 6 bases. CDR3 size: 13 residues. In germline, CDR1 is SGHVS, CDR2 FNYEAQ. The CDR3 is CASSLDSYQPQHF. For the CDR3, the DNA is TGTGCCAGCAGCTTAGACAGTTATCAGCCCCAGCATTTT. The full variable domain, rest sourced from reference TRBV7-6 and TRBJ1-5, is GAGVSQSPRYKVTKRGQDVALRCDPISGHVSLYWYRQALGQGPEFLTYFNYEAQQDKSGLPNDRFSAERPEGSISTLTIQRTEQRDSAMYRCASSLDSYQPQHFGDGTRLSIL.

This sequence joins TRBV19 and TRBJ2-1; the match to TRBD2 covers 7 bases. CDR1 is LNHDA and CDR2 is SQIVND in the germline V gene (reference sequence). The CDR3 length is 14 residues. After removal of 10 bases from V and 1 base from J, the junction contained 7 bases not matched to a gene. The DNA of the CDR3 is TGTGCCACCCAGGAAGCGGGATCCTACAATGAGCAGTTCTTC. It codes for CATQEAGSYNEQFF.

The chain carries TRBV7-6 and TRBJ2-1; TRBD2 aligns across 10 bases. V lost 6 bases, J lost 4 bases, and 6 bases stayed unmatched. The CDR3 runs to 15 residues. Germline loops: CDR1 SGHVS, CDR2 FNYEAQ. CDR3 DNA sequence: TGTGCCAGCAGATCTAGCGGGGGCTTATACAATGAGCAGTTCTTC. This sequence encodes CASRSSGGLYNEQFF.

The chain is built from TRBV19 and TRBJ1-5, with D uncertain. V lost 0 bases, J lost 0 bases, and 6 bases lay in between. This CDR3 comprises 15 residues. The germline gives CDR1 LNHDA, CDR2 SQIVND (reference sequence). DNA of the CDR3: TGTGCCAGTAGTATAGAGGGGAGTAGCAATCAGCCCCAGCATTTT. Protein product: CASSIEGSSNQPQHF.

The count of this clone is one. The chain employs TRBV4-2 and TRBJ2-7; D is unresolved. The germline V and J ends were trimmed by 0 bases and 3 bases, with 9 bases remaining between them. The CDR3 is made up of 14 amino acids. Looked up from germline, CDR1 is LGHNA and CDR2 is YNFKEQ. CDR3 region: CASSQEDRGYEQYF. DNA for the CDR3: TGTGCCAGCAGCCAAGAAGATCGAGGCTACGAGCAGTACTTC.

Points on this clone: One junction end does not reproduce the germline sequence, and a read error may be involved. V and J are TRBV19 and TRBJ1-5; 11 nucleotides agree with TRBD1. The CDR3 runs 14 residues. Germline V gene lookup returns CDR1 LNHDA and CDR2 SQIVND (reference sequence). CDR3 DNA: TGTGCCAGCAGTACCGGGACAGGGGGTCAGCCCCAGCATTTT. This encodes CASSTGTGGQPQHF.

The chain couples TRBV15 to TRBJ2-3; D call uncertain. V was clipped by 3 bases and J by 5 bases, with 12 bases between them. There are 14 residues in the CDR3. From germline, CDR1 is LNHNV and CDR2 YYDKDF (reference sequence). As DNA, the CDR3 is TGTGCCACCAGCAGTACCACCTTAGTAGATACGCAGTATTTT. Translation gives CATSSTTLVDTQYF.

Note on this clone: Compared with germline, one end of the junction differs, possibly owing to a read error. The chain carries TRBV5-6 and TRBJ2-3; 8 nucleotides agree with TRBD1. The V gene's germline CDR1 is SGHDT and CDR2 YYEEEE. CDR3 length: 12 amino acids. The CDR3 here is CASSAGTGTQYF. CDR3 bases: TGTGCCAGCAGCGCCGGGACAGGTACGCAGTATTTT.

The chain uses TRBV5-6 and TRBJ2-3; TRBD2 agrees at 11 bases. The CDR3 spans 16 residues. Trimming took 5 bases from V and 3 from J; bases not matched to a gene: 8. The germline V gene has CDR1 SGHDT and CDR2 YYEEEE. CDR3 amino acids: CASRPGLAVITDTQYF. The CDR3 DNA reads as TGTGCCAGCAGACCGGGACTAGCGGTAATTACAGATACGCAGTATTTT.

This sequence joins TRBV5-4 and TRBJ1-1; 8 bases line up with TRBD1. The V segment lost 4 bases and the J segment 4 bases; nucleotides outside the gene matches: 6. Germline V gives CDR1 SGHNT, CDR2 YYREEE (reference sequence). CDR3 length equals 14 residues. Written as DNA, the CDR3 is TGTGCCAGCAGCAAAGAGACAGGGGCCACTGAAGCTTTCTTT. It is translated as CASSKETGATEAFF.

The chain employs TRBV30 and TRBJ1-2; no definite D call. V dropped 0 bases and J dropped 4 bases, with 6 bases sitting between them. From germline, CDR1 is GTSNPN and CDR2 SVGIG (reference sequence). The length of the CDR3 is 12 residues. The CDR3 nucleotides are TGTGCCTGGAGTGTACTCGGCTATGGCTACACCTTC. As protein: CAWSVLGYGYTF.